This T cell receptor (beta chain) emerged from a study of T cells after yellow fever vaccination. This clonotype was seen repeatedly, ten times or more. Study results and limitations: Booster sampling recovered most clones from primary vaccination (96% CD4, around 90% CD8). Peak timing came faster in the weaker secondary response, day 5 versus 15. Clonotype sharing between CD4 and CD8 compartments was small. Abundant clonotypes from the bulk population could have been carried over as contaminants into FACS-sorted repertoires.

Germline CDR1 reads SGHTA; CDR2 reads FQGTGA. This CDR3 comprises 15 residues. V dropped 0 bases and J dropped 5 bases, with 12 bases sitting between them. TCRdb re-derived calls from the 5' RACE reads in MiXCR, one entry per CDR3 protein. The sample has tens of thousands of distinct CDR3 sequences; around 3.5% are singletons. The receptor was derived from a young man who received the YFV17D yellow fever vaccine. The sequenced sample was PBMCs, either bulk or a sorted T-cell subset (CD4+, CD8+, memory, or dextramer-sorted; not recorded which), obtained about 41 days after the first yellow fever vaccination. This chain uses TRBV7-3 with TRBJ2-3, with a tentative D call TRBD2 (5 bases). CDR3 amino acids: CASSLTSGSGDTQYF. CDR3 nucleotides: TGTGCCAGCAGCTTAACGAGTGGGAGCGGAGATACGCAGTATTTT.